The sequence of this T cell receptor beta chain was determined in a study of a mutant IDH1 vaccine in newly diagnosed glioma. Study-level background: The start of vaccination came 4-6 weeks after radiotherapy alone, or with temozolomide cycles. Of treated patients, 62.5% were men and roughly 38% women, averaging about 37 years.

This CDR3 has 16 residues. J gave up 1 base and V 4 bases, and 10 bases lay outside the gene matches. In germline, CDR1 is SGHRS, CDR2 YFSETQ. The study, taken as a whole, reports: The study observed vaccine-induced immune responses in 90% to 95% of patients.

The table came from immunoSEQ multiplex PCR; TCRdb's copy has only in-frame clones and leaves some out. Found here are approximately 40,000 clones, more than 75% of them singletons; the top ten hold around 5.5%. With regard to this clone: The target antigen is unknown.

Time point reported: week 5, during vaccination. Every single dose of the vaccine, 300 ug of mutant IDH1 20-mer peptide, came with topical imiquimod. New WHO grade 3 or 4 IDH1-mutant, ATRX-lost astrocytomas were present in all donors. This receptor was obtained from a man aged 40-50 years with glioma. The source material was PBMCs, sampled from a glioma patient whose treatment included an IDH1 peptide vaccine. This chain links TRBV5-1 with TRBJ2-7, with TRBD1 matching 8 bases. In nucleotides, the CDR3 is TGCGCCAGCAGCACCGGACAGGGCTCACTTTCCTACGAGCAGTACTTC. Protein product: CASSTGQGSLSYEQYF.